This T cell receptor beta chain is from a study of blood T cell repertoires in COVID-19 (dated by TCRdb to the early 2020s). Regarding the research as a whole: Samples covering the acute and convalescent phases of COVID-19 were provided by collaborators in the United States, Italy and Spain. The material from the prospective study consisted of cDNA or gDNA derived from T cells, B-cell-depleted T cells, or PBMCs. Deeply sampled blood TCRbeta repertoires from subjects exposed to, actively infected with, or recovered from COVID-19 were included in the dataset. The repertoires were released in a freely available public database meant as a resource for research on the immune response to SARS-CoV-2. The samples were drawn from two sources: the first 160 participants of the ongoing ImmuneRACE study, and fewer than 1,500 subjects contributed by 6 global collaborators. Nearly every sample came with metadata listing a de-identified subject ID, COVID-19 status, age in years and sex. Where available, HLA class I and class II types were obtained from metadata supplied by the sample provider rather than from assay-based typing. Findings and caveats that apply to the study as a whole: The quantity of clinical and demographic metadata differed by source and by participant and was supplied without curation.

In the germline V gene (reference sequence), CDR1 corresponds to SGHNT and CDR2 to YYREEE. V and J lose 0 bases and 2 bases, and a span of 7 bases separates them. The CDR3, from cysteine to phenylalanine, totals 14 residues. Kept here is only the CDR3 DNA, which spans 42 bases and is read in frame from base 1. The immunoSEQ Assay, a bias-controlled multiplex PCR, was used to amplify TCRbeta CDR3 regions from genomic DNA. Per the source publication's procedure: Nucleated cell counts per sample were estimated from amplification of reference gene primers within the assay. To quantify the absolute abundance of each unique TCRbeta CDR3 rearrangement, sequence reads were collapsed and filtered. Productive Simpson clonality was computed per sample as the square root of Simpson's diversity index over productive rearrangements. Here the immuneACCESS table is served through TCRdb, limited to in-frame sequences with V and J called. Missing clones are a known gap in these copies; in checked studies unresolved V genes cover under half, and the rest lacks a known reason. V and J calls and clone size are as listed in that table; D and trimming were resolved from the DNA. The sample yields approximately 250,000 clones; about 86% were counted once. The ten largest clones represent about an eighth of the sample.

One collaborating source in Seattle enrolled patients during active infection and followed them longitudinally through the course of disease. Whole blood was collected in K2EDTA tubes by collaborating institutions according to the institutions' own protocols. For TCRbeta analysis, collaborators shipped samples as frozen whole blood, isolated PBMCs, or DNA extracted from either of those sample types. On this clone itself: Its binding antigen is unknown. There are no base qualities to consult, and no much larger clone falls within one base.

The origin of this receptor is a woman in her 70s with COVID-19, enrolled during active disease. The source material was peripheral blood. The receptor chain draws on TRBV5-4 and TRBJ2-3; the best D guess is TRBD2, with 5 bases matching. The CDR3 protein sequence reads: CASSLGTVTDTQYF. The DNA sequence follows: TGTGCCAGCAGCTTGGGGACTGTCACAGATACGCAGTATTTT. This CDR3, with the reference TRBV5-4 and TRBJ2-3 proteins standing in past its ends, gives the full variable domain ETGVTQSPTHLIKTRGQQVTLRCSSQSGHNTVSWYQQALGQGPQFIFQYYREEENGRGNFPPRFSGLQFPNYSSELNVNALELDDSALYLCASSLGTVTDTQYFGPGTRLTVL.